Listed here are 32 T cell receptor beta chains from one sample, sequenced in a study of blood T cells in healthy people across ages. Together with a sample-barcoded 5' primer, a J-beta primer mix was included in a second PCR lasting about 7 to 11 cycles. TCRdb processed the 5' RACE reads anew with MiXCR; each CDR3 protein has one entry. The sample yields approximately 690,000 distinct CDR3 sequences, roughly 53% seen once. The sequenced material came from blood. The receptors shown here come from a man aged 55-75 years in good health.

The V gene is TRBV4-2, the J gene TRBJ2-1; 11 nucleotides line up with TRBD2. The CDR3 has 16 amino acids. After removal of 4 bases from V and 2 bases from J, the junction contained 4 bases not matched to a gene. Germline loops: CDR1 LGHNA, CDR2 YNFKEQ. CDR3 loop: CASSPSGGPTYNEQFF. The CDR3 nucleotides read TGTGCCAGCAGCCCTAGCGGGGGGCCTACCTACAATGAGCAGTTCTTC.

Points on this clonotype: Germline is not matched at one junction end, which may reflect a read error. CDR3 coding DNA: TGTGCCAGCAGCAGGACGGATGGCTACACCTTT. It codes for CASSRTDGYTF. The chain links TRBV7-9 to TRBJ1-2; D is ambiguous. The CDR3 runs to 11 residues. CDR1 and CDR2 (germline): SEHNR, FQNEAQ (reference sequence). Filled out from reference TRBV7-9 and TRBJ1-2, the complete variable domain reads DTGVSQNPRHKITKRGQNVTFRCDPISEHNRLYWYRQTLGQGPEFLTYFQNEAQLEKSRLLSDRFSAERPKGSFSTLEIQRTEQGDSAMYLCASSRTDGYTFGSGTRLTVV.

This clonotype has just a few counts. The chain joins TRBV20-1 to TRBJ2-1; 10 bases fit TRBD2. The CDR3 extends over 14 amino acids. Germline V gene sequence: CDR1 DFQATT, CDR2 SNEGSKA (reference sequence). V shed 5 bases and J 4 bases; nucleotides not matched to a gene: 5. DNA of the CDR3: TGCAGTGCTGCTAGCGGGGGAGGATACAATGAGCAGTTCTTC. This codes for CSAASGGGYNEQFF.

Only one count was recorded for this clonotype. The rearrangement links TRBV19 to TRBJ2-3; D call uncertain. CDR3 size: 15 residues. V was clipped by 0 bases and J by 0 bases, with 7 bases between them. Germline lookup yields CDR1 LNHDA and CDR2 SQIVND (reference sequence). This chain's CDR3 is CASSIDLGSTDTQYF. DNA for the CDR3: TGTGCCAGTAGTATAGACCTTGGGAGCACAGATACGCAGTATTTT.

The chain uses TRBV7-2 and TRBJ1-1, with no clear D. CDR3 length: 13 residues. The V and J ends lost 1 base and 10 bases respectively, with 13 bases between them. CDR1 is SGHTA, CDR2 FQGNSA, per germline. CDR3: CASSLDTDVGAFF. CDR3 DNA: TGTGCCAGCAGCTTAGACACGGACGTTGGAGCTTTCTTT.

The chain uses TRBV20-1 and TRBJ1-2; D not certain. CDR1 is DFQATT, CDR2 SNEGSKA, per germline (reference sequence). The CDR3 is 13 amino acids. Trimming cost V 5 bases and J 6 bases, with 16 bases left between them. CDR3 sequence reads: CSARTWGSDGYTF. CDR3 DNA: TGCAGTGCTCGAACGTGGGGTAGCGATGGCTACACCTTC.

The genes are TRBV10-3 and TRBJ2-5; the match to TRBD1 covers 9 bases. Trimming took 8 bases from V and 1 from J; bases not matched to a gene: 5. Per the germline V gene, CDR1 is ENHRY and CDR2 is SYGVKD. The CDR3 is 14 amino acids. CDR3 sequence (DNA): TGTGCCATCCGCCGGGACAGGGTCCAAGAGACCCAGTACTTC. It encodes CAIRRDRVQETQYF.

The rearrangement joins TRBV27 to TRBJ1-6, with 7 nucleotides matching TRBD1. With 5 bases clipped from V and 7 bases from J, the junction kept 2 bases outside the gene matches. The V gene's germline CDR1 is MNHEY and CDR2 SMNVEV (reference sequence). The CDR3 covers 13 residues. CDR3 coding DNA: TGTGCCAGCAGTGGGGACAGAAATTCACCCCTCCACTTT. It is translated as CASSGDRNSPLHF.

The rearrangement joins TRBV29-1 to TRBJ2-1; maybe TRBD2 (6 bases). CDR3 size: 14 residues. Trimming stripped 7 bases from V and 10 bases from J, with 23 bases between. The germline V gene encodes CDR1 SQVTM and CDR2 ANQGSEA. The CDR3: CSGRDHAGSGEQFF. CDR3 bases: TGCAGCGGAAGGGACCACGCGGGGAGCGGAGAGCAGTTCTTC.

The chain has TRBV7-9 and TRBJ1-2; a possible D gene is TRBD1 (5 bases). Trimming pared 5 bases from V and 4 bases from J, leaving 17 bases between. This CDR3 has 15 residues. Germline V CDR1 and CDR2: SEHNR, FQNEAQ (reference sequence). The CDR3 nucleotides read TGTGCCAGCAGCCCCGGGGCGACGAGGATCTATGGCTACACCTTC. Residues: CASSPGATRIYGYTF.

The J gene is TRBJ2-1, the V gene TRBV6-5; TRBD1 might be the D (6 bases). Germline CDR1 and CDR2: MNHEY and SVGAGI. V lost 4 bases to trimming and J lost 2 bases, with 12 bases between them. CDR3 size: 15 residues. The CDR3 sequence: CASSSPNRAYNEQFF. In DNA form, the CDR3 reads TGTGCCAGCAGTTCCCCCAACAGGGCCTACAATGAGCAGTTCTTC.

This clonotype was seen a few times. As DNA, the CDR3 is TGTGCTAGTGGTTTCGGGGACAGGTCTGATGAAAAACTGTTTTTT. The encoded protein is CASGFGDRSDEKLFF. The V call is TRBV12-5, the J call TRBJ1-4, with 8 bases aligning to TRBD1. The CDR3 contains 15 residues. V lost 3 bases and J lost 6; bases outside the gene matches: 6. Germline-derived CDR1 and CDR2 are LGHNT and FRNRAP.

V is TRBV6-7 and J is TRBJ2-5; D is possibly TRBD2 (5 bases). TRBV6-7 is noted as an ORF with a role that remains uncertain. The CDR3 has 14 amino acids. V was cut by 5 bases and J by 5 bases, with 15 bases left in between. The CDR3 protein is CASSNGVVSETQYF. CDR3 nucleotide sequence: TGTGCCAGCAGTAACGGGGTCGTATCGGAGACCCAGTACTTC.

The chain has TRBV14 and TRBJ2-1, with D possibly TRBD2 on 5 matching bases. Germline V gene sequence: CDR1 SGHDN, CDR2 FVKESK. V was trimmed by 1 base and J by 8 bases, leaving 12 bases between them. The CDR3 consists of 14 residues. The CDR3 DNA sequence: TGTGCCAGCAGCCAAGGGCTAGCAGTCCATGAGCAGTTCTTC. Encoded protein: CASSQGLAVHEQFF.

This chain connects TRBV20-1 to TRBJ1-2, with D uncertain. Per the germline V gene, CDR1 is DFQATT and CDR2 is SNEGSKA (reference sequence). The CDR3 is 15 amino acids. V dropped 0 bases and J dropped 4 bases, with 15 bases sitting between them. The CDR3 DNA reads TGCAGTGCTAGAGATAGAGAACCGGGAAGCTATGGCTACACCTTC. Protein: CSARDREPGSYGYTF.

The chain combines TRBV6-5 with TRBJ1-2; D remains ambiguous. The CDR3 loop spans 15 amino acids. V gave up 2 bases and J gave up 0 bases, with 10 bases separating them. Germline CDR1 reads MNHEY; CDR2 reads SVGAGI. The CDR3 nucleotides are TGTGCCAGCAGTTACGGGGAATTCTCTAACTATGGCTACACCTTC. Translating it yields CASSYGEFSNYGYTF.

A single count supports this clonotype. This chain links TRBV20-1 with TRBJ2-5; 9 positions match TRBD2. From germline, CDR1 is DFQATT and CDR2 SNEGSKA (reference sequence). This CDR3 is built from 14 residues. With 1 base clipped from V and 11 bases from J, the junction kept 11 bases outside the gene matches. In DNA, the CDR3 is TGCAGTGCTAGAGCGGCGGGGGGGCGCTATGAGCAGTACTTC. Translation: CSARAAGGRYEQYF.

The chain uses TRBV12-3 or TRBV12-4 and TRBJ1-4; 7 bases align to TRBD1. There are 15 residues in the CDR3. V was clipped by 6 bases and J by 7 bases; unmatched bases: 11. DNA of the CDR3: TGTGCCAGCAGCCAGCGGACAGGCTTAAGTGAAAAACTGTTTTTT. It yields the protein CASSQRTGLSEKLFF.

The CDR3 DNA sequence: TGTGCCAGCAGCGTACTAGCGGGGGTAGATACGCAGTATTTT. Amino acid sequence: CASSVLAGVDTQYF. The chain joins TRBV9 to TRBJ2-3; TRBD2 aligns across 10 bases. CDR3 length equals 14 residues. Trimming at V came to 1 base and at J to 5 bases, leaving 1 base not matched to a gene. CDR1 and CDR2 (germline): SGDLS, YYNGEE. The full variable domain, in which reference TRBV9 and TRBJ2-3 provide the parts outside the CDR3, is DSGVTQTPKHLITATGQRVTLRCSPRSGDLSVYWYQQSLDQGLQFLIQYYNGEERAKGNILERFSAQQFPDLHSELNLSSLELGDSALYFCASSVLAGVDTQYFGPGTRLTVL.

V and J are TRBV20-1 and TRBJ1-2, with TRBD1 as a possible D gene (5 bases). Germline V lookup: CDR1 DFQATT, CDR2 SNEGSKA (reference sequence). V dropped 3 bases and J dropped 5 bases, with 10 bases sitting between them. This CDR3 spans 12 amino acids. CDR3 coding DNA: TGCAGTGCTAGTGGGGGGACGTATGGCTACACCTTC. This sequence encodes CSASGGTYGYTF.

J is TRBJ2-2 and V is TRBV6-5; D call uncertain. CDR1 is MNHEY and CDR2 is SVGAGI in the germline V gene. The CDR3 consists of 15 residues. V dropped 1 base and J dropped 0 bases, with 6 bases sitting between them. The CDR3 is CASSYWRTNTGELFF. The CDR3 nucleotides read TGTGCCAGCAGTTACTGGCGGACGAACACCGGGGAGCTGTTTTTT.

This clonotype was counted between two and nine times. The genes are TRBV19 and TRBJ1-2; D perhaps matches TRBD1 (6 bases). The V end was cut by 6 bases, the J end by 0 bases, with 11 bases between. The CDR3 has 14 residues. Germline CDR1 reads LNHDA; CDR2 reads SQIVND (reference sequence). CDR3 loop: CASRPQGSNYGYTF. CDR3 nucleotides: TGTGCCAGTAGACCGCAGGGGTCTAACTATGGCTACACCTTC.

The sample holds a few counts of this clonotype. The chain couples TRBV27 to TRBJ1-4; no clear D. The germline CDR1 and CDR2 sequences are MNHEY and SMNVEV (reference sequence). The CDR3 runs to 14 residues. V lost 4 bases to trimming and J lost 5 bases, with 11 bases between them. The CDR3 nucleotides are TGTGCCAGCAGTTGGGCTTCGGACAATGAAAAACTGTTTTTT. This gives the protein CASSWASDNEKLFF.

This clonotype was picked up many times. This sequence joins TRBV5-6 and TRBJ2-7; 9 bases are a match to TRBD1. This CDR3 has 15 residues. With V trimmed by 1 base and J by 2 bases, 4 bases remained unmatched. CDR1 and CDR2 (germline): SGHDT, YYEEEE. The chain's CDR3 is CASSLLRQGAYEQYF. CDR3 sequence (DNA): TGTGCCAGCAGCTTGCTGAGACAGGGGGCCTACGAGCAGTACTTC.

This clonotype turned up a few times. The genes are TRBV20-1 and TRBJ1-1; a weak D match, TRBD1 (5 bases). Trimming stripped 0 bases from V and 5 bases from J, with 10 bases between. Germline V lookup: CDR1 DFQATT, CDR2 SNEGSKA (reference sequence). This CDR3 has 13 amino acids. The CDR3 bases are TGCAGTGCTAGAGAGACAGAGCTAACTGAAGCTTTCTTT. Translated: CSARETELTEAFF.

Written as DNA, the CDR3 is TGTGCCAGCAGCCCGCGGGCGCTAGCGGGGGGGCGAAATGAGCAGTACTTC. This gives the protein CASSPRALAGGRNEQYF. The chain combines TRBV7-2 with TRBJ2-5; the match to TRBD2 covers 12 bases. Germline CDR1 is SGHTA and CDR2 is FQGNSA. The CDR3 is 17 amino acids. Trimming at V came to 5 bases and at J to 11 bases, leaving 18 bases not matched to a gene.

This clonotype was counted at least ten times. This chain connects TRBV28 to TRBJ2-7; TRBD1 agrees at 7 bases. This CDR3 contains 14 residues. Germline CDR1 is MDHEN and CDR2 is SYDVKM. The ends lost 5 bases at V and 6 bases at J; junction bases unmatched: 10. The CDR3 region is CASSQRGQTFEQYF. CDR3 bases: TGTGCCAGCAGTCAAAGGGGACAGACGTTCGAGCAGTACTTC.

The chain couples TRBV15 to TRBJ1-2, with D possibly matching TRBD1 (5 bases). CDR3 length equals 15 residues. The V and J ends lost 0 bases and 3 bases respectively, with 11 bases between them. Germline CDR1 and CDR2: LNHNV and YYDKDF (reference sequence). The CDR3 bases are TGTGCCACCAGCAGAGATTCAGGGATGGACTATGGCTACACCTTC. Translated: CATSRDSGMDYGYTF.

This chain joins TRBV12-3 or TRBV12-4 and TRBJ2-3; D remains ambiguous. V was pared by 4 bases and J by 11 bases, with 13 bases between. The CDR3 covers 12 residues. CDR3 sequence reads: CASSSDEDEQYF. The CDR3 DNA reads TGTGCCAGCAGTTCAGACGAGGATGAGCAGTATTTT.

The chain couples TRBV24-1 to TRBJ2-7; D is possibly TRBD2 (6 bases). Trimming removed 0 bases from V and 3 bases from J, with 20 bases in between. Germline V gene lookup returns CDR1 KGHDR and CDR2 SFDVKD. The CDR3 extends over 18 amino acids. The CDR3 reads CATSDLLPCEPGVYEQYF. The CDR3 coding sequence is TGTGCCACCAGTGATTTGTTACCTTGTGAGCCGGGGGTCTACGAGCAGTACTTC.

The genes are TRBV6-1 and TRBJ2-1, with D hard to call. The CDR3 is 12 amino acids. The germline CDR1 and CDR2 sequences are MNHNS and SASEGT. Trimming removed 4 bases at V and 6 bases at J, with 7 bases between. CDR3 sequence: CASSVPANEQFF. In DNA form, the CDR3 reads TGTGCCAGCAGTGTACCAGCCAATGAGCAGTTCTTC.

The V and J genes are TRBV20-1 and TRBJ2-6, with TRBD2 identical over 7 bases. The trim removed 2 bases at V and 0 bases at J, leaving 1 base unmatched. The CDR3 spans 15 residues. From germline, CDR1 is DFQATT and CDR2 SNEGSKA (reference sequence). Written as DNA, the CDR3 is TGCAGTGCTAGACCGGGGGGCTCTGGGGCCAACGTCCTGACTTTC. This codes for CSARPGGSGANVLTF.